These 25 T cell receptor beta chains originate from one sample sequenced in a study of technical replicates of blood from several donors. Sequenced by immunoSEQ multiplex PCR; TCRdb stores in-frame clones only, minus some. This table has around 92,000 clones, under 97% appearing once. The sequencing sample was made of T cells isolated from PBMCs. All receptors come from a human donor in good health.

The genes are TRBV21-1 and TRBJ1-2. TRBV21-1 represents a pseudogene. The CDR3 length is 11 residues. The CDR3: CATPTENGYTF. The CDR3 DNA is TGTGCCACCCCAACGGAGAACGGCTACACCTTC.

This clone was counted once. The V call is TRBV6-5, the J call TRBJ1-4; D is ambiguous. Between the trimmed V and J ends, which lost 2 bases and 6 bases, there was a span of 13 bases. Per the germline V gene, CDR1 is MNHEY and CDR2 is SVGAGI. There are 15 residues in the CDR3. This CDR3 reads CASSYQHGVDEKLFF. For the CDR3, the DNA is TGTGCCAGCAGTTACCAACACGGGGTAGATGAAAAACTGTTTTTT.

The V gene is TRBV5-1, the J gene TRBJ1-1; a weak D match, TRBD1 (5 bases). Germline CDR1 SGHRS, CDR2 YFSETQ. V lost 3 bases, J lost 0 bases, and 12 bases lay in between. The CDR3 runs 15 residues. The CDR3 protein is CASSSQGSLNTEAFF. The CDR3 bases are TGCGCCAGCAGCTCGCAGGGATCTCTGAACACTGAAGCTTTCTTT.

Written as DNA, the CDR3 is TGTGCCAGCAGCTTACCTAGCGCCGACAGGGCAGATACGCAGTATTTT. Translation gives CASSLPSADRADTQYF. V is TRBV11-1 and J is TRBJ2-3; D is perhaps TRBD1 (7 bases). Germline V gene sequence: CDR1 SGHAT, CDR2 FQDESV (reference sequence). The V end lost 2 bases, the J end lost 4 bases, and 16 bases lay between the germline ends. This CDR3 comprises 16 residues.

The rearrangement joins TRBV11-3 to TRBJ1-4; perhaps TRBD1 as D (5 bases). The CDR3 loop spans 11 amino acids. Trimming pared 7 bases from V and 7 bases from J, leaving 7 bases between. Germline CDR1 reads SGHNT; CDR2 reads YENEEA. The CDR3, as DNA: TGTGCCAGCACCCAGGGTGAAAAACTGTTTTTT. Translation: CASTQGEKLFF. Using reference TRBV11-3 and TRBJ1-4 for the parts outside the CDR3, the full variable domain is EAGVVQSPRYKIIEKKQPVAFWCNPISGHNTLYWYLQNLGQGPELLIRYENEEAVDDSQLPKDRFSAERLKGVDSTLKIQPAELGDSAVYLCASTQGEKLFFGSGTQLSVL.

The chain links TRBV5-5 to TRBJ2-3; TRBD1 is a possible D gene (5 bases). This CDR3 spans 16 amino acids. Germline CDR1 and CDR2: SGHKS and YYEKEE (reference sequence). Trimming stripped 0 bases from V and 2 bases from J, with 13 bases between. CDR3 nucleotides: TGTGCCAGCAGCTTGGATAGGGGCCTTAACACAGATACGCAGTATTTT. It specifies CASSLDRGLNTDTQYF.

This clone was seen a single time. This rearrangement joins TRBV5-4 to TRBJ2-1; TRBD2 matches at 15 bases. The V and J ends lost 3 bases and 3 bases, in that order; junction bases with no gene match: 7. This CDR3 contains 18 residues. CDR1 is SGHNT and CDR2 is YYREEE in the germline V gene (reference sequence). CDR3 coding DNA: TGTGCCAGCAGCTGGGGACTAGCGGGAGGTACAATCTACAATGAGCAGTTCTTC. It specifies CASSWGLAGGTIYNEQFF.

V is TRBV19 and J is TRBJ1-1; 7 nucleotides match TRBD1. The CDR3 extends over 16 amino acids. Losses at the gene ends were 5 bases for V and 0 bases for J; bases not matched to a gene: 9. Germline V gene lookup returns CDR1 LNHDA and CDR2 SQIVND (reference sequence). In DNA form, the CDR3 reads TGTGCCAGTAGTTTACTGAGGGGGCGGCTGAACACTGAAGCTTTCTTT. Translation gives CASSLLRGRLNTEAFF.

The V and J genes are TRBV11-3 and TRBJ2-5; a possible D gene is TRBD1 (6 bases). Germline values: CDR1 SGHNT, CDR2 YENEEA. Trimming took off 3 bases at V and 2 bases at J, with 10 bases between the two ends. The CDR3 totals 14 residues. CDR3 DNA: TGTGCCAGCAGCTTTAGTAGGGGGCAAGAGACCCAGTACTTC. Translated: CASSFSRGQETQYF.

Only one count was recorded for this clone. The chain uses TRBV7-9 and TRBJ2-7, with TRBD1 matching over 8 bases. CDR1 is SEHNR and CDR2 is FQNEAQ in the germline V gene (reference sequence). The trim removed 5 bases at V and 0 bases at J, leaving 6 bases unmatched. The CDR3 contains 15 residues. Here the CDR3 reads CASSPRQGPSYEQYF. CDR3 DNA: TGTGCCAGCAGCCCCAGACAGGGGCCCTCCTACGAGCAGTACTTC.

The chain recombines TRBV28 with TRBJ1-1, with 7 bases lining up with TRBD1. The germline V gene encodes CDR1 MDHEN and CDR2 SYDVKM. The CDR3 runs 15 residues. J was trimmed by 4 bases and V by 5 bases; bases with no gene match: 10. Here the CDR3 reads CASSPRQGRSTEAFF. The CDR3 DNA sequence: TGTGCCAGCAGTCCACGACAGGGTAGGAGCACTGAAGCTTTCTTT.

The chain has TRBV4-1 and TRBJ2-5, with D maybe TRBD2 (7 bases). The CDR3 has 15 residues. Trimming pared 4 bases from V and 5 bases from J, leaving 17 bases between. Germline V gene sequence: CDR1 MGHRA, CDR2 YSYEKL. The CDR3 loop reads CASSPGRGGRETQYF. DNA of the CDR3: TGCGCCAGCAGCCCGGGTAGGGGGGGGAGGGAGACCCAGTACTTC.

V is TRBV28 and J is TRBJ2-1; TRBD2 agrees at 11 bases. Germline V gene lookup returns CDR1 MDHEN and CDR2 SYDVKM. The CDR3 length is 16 residues. The junction had 7 bases not matched to a gene; V was cut back by 6 bases and J by 3 bases. CDR3 sequence (DNA): TGTGCCAGCAGCCCGAGACTAGCGGGAATCTACAATGAGCAGTTCTTC. It codes for CASSPRLAGIYNEQFF. Drawing the rest from reference TRBV28 and TRBJ2-1, the complete variable domain is DVKVTQSSRYLVKRTGEKVFLECVQDMDHENMFWYRQDPGLGLRLIYFSYDVKMKEKGDIPEGYSVSREKKERFSLILESASTNQTSMYLCASSPRLAGIYNEQFFGPGTRLTVL.

This chain connects TRBV5-1 to TRBJ1-1; D not certain. Trimming removed 2 bases from V and 4 bases from J, with 12 bases in between. Germline lookup yields CDR1 SGHRS and CDR2 YFSETQ. This CDR3 has 14 amino acids. DNA for the CDR3: TGCGCCAGCAGCTTTGGGTTAAGCGGCACTGAAGCTTTCTTT. This encodes CASSFGLSGTEAFF.

The chain is built from TRBV9 and TRBJ1-3; TRBD1 might be the D (5 bases). This CDR3 spans 14 amino acids. CDR1 is SGDLS and CDR2 is YYNGEE in the germline V gene. Trimming took off 5 bases at V and 2 bases at J, with 11 bases between the two ends. CDR3 DNA sequence: TGTGCCAGCAGTCGGAGGGGACCTGGAAACACCATATATTTT. Translating it yields CASSRRGPGNTIYF.

This rearrangement joins TRBV15 to TRBJ2-2; 7 positions match TRBD2. The CDR3 sequence is 13 residues long. CDR1 and CDR2 from the germline V gene are LNHNV and YYDKDF (reference sequence). With 3 bases clipped from V and 6 bases from J, the junction kept 1 base outside the gene matches. The CDR3 bases are TGTGCCACCAGCAGGGGAGGGTCCGGGGAGCTGTTTTTT. Its protein product is CATSRGGSGELFF.

The chain links TRBV4-1 to TRBJ2-7; 8 bases are a match to TRBD1. The CDR3 consists of 14 residues. The trim removed 3 bases at V and 3 bases at J, leaving 4 bases unmatched. Germline values: CDR1 MGHRA, CDR2 YSYEKL. In nucleotides, the CDR3 is TGCGCCAGCAGCCACTGGACAGGGAACTACGAGCAGTACTTC. Amino acids: CASSHWTGNYEQYF.

Here the CDR3 DNA reads TGTGCCAGCAGTGAACCAGGGGTCAACTACAATGAGCAGTTCTTC. Translated: CASSEPGVNYNEQFF. The chain recombines TRBV2 with TRBJ2-1; TRBD1 is a possible D gene (6 bases). Trimming shortened V by 2 bases and J by 3 bases, and 11 bases separated the two germline ends. The germline V gene encodes CDR1 SNHLY and CDR2 FYNNEI. The CDR3 is made up of 15 amino acids.

In nucleotides, the CDR3 is TGTGCCAGCAGCCCGAGTCGGTTAGCGGGACCGTACAATGAGCAGTTCTTC. It is translated as CASSPSRLAGPYNEQFF. The chain joins TRBV7-8 to TRBJ2-1; 8 positions match TRBD2. Germline V gene sequence: CDR1 SGHVS, CDR2 FQNEAQ. V gave up 5 bases and J gave up 4 bases; unmatched junction bases: 13. The CDR3 contains 17 residues.

The chain's CDR3 is CASSLSMTSGRFGYNEQFF. In nucleotides, the CDR3 is TGCGCCAGCAGCTTATCCATGACTAGCGGGAGGTTCGGCTACAATGAGCAGTTCTTC. The rearrangement links TRBV5-1 to TRBJ2-1; 13 nucleotides agree with TRBD2. The CDR3 covers 19 residues. Trimming at V came to 2 bases and at J to 3 bases, leaving 11 bases not matched to a gene. Germline V gene data show CDR1 as SGHRS and CDR2 as YFSETQ.

V usage is TRBV6-5 and J usage is TRBJ2-7; TRBD1 agrees at 8 bases. V trimming: 0 bases; J trimming: 3 bases; junction bases outside the gene matches: 4. Germline V gives CDR1 MNHEY, CDR2 SVGAGI. The CDR3 length is 15 residues. CDR3 coding DNA: TGTGCCAGCAGTTACTCGCGGGACAGGTACTACGAGCAGTACTTC. This encodes CASSYSRDRYYEQYF.

The chain uses TRBV6-5 and TRBJ2-3; 7 bases match TRBD2. Germline trimming cut 1 base from V and 5 bases from J; bases unmatched to any gene: 6. The CDR3 covers 15 residues. The germline V gene has CDR1 MNHEY and CDR2 SVGAGI. CDR3 loop: CASSYWGGVGDTQYF. The CDR3, as DNA: TGTGCCAGCAGTTACTGGGGGGGAGTCGGAGATACGCAGTATTTT.

The chain links TRBV28 to TRBJ2-7; TRBD1 matches at 9 bases. This CDR3 comprises 16 residues. The germline CDR1 and CDR2 sequences are MDHEN and SYDVKM. Germline trimming cut 5 bases from V and 4 bases from J; bases unmatched to any gene: 12. The CDR3 DNA follows: TGTGCCAGCAGTCCCGGGACAGGGAGAGCTTCGTACGAGCAGTACTTC. It encodes CASSPGTGRASYEQYF.

DNA for the CDR3: TGCAGCGGAGGGGGGGGACAGGGGACCTACGAGCAGTACTTC. It specifies CSGGGGQGTYEQYF. The chain carries TRBV29-1 and TRBJ2-7; TRBD1 aligns across 10 bases. The germline CDR1 and CDR2 sequences are SQVTM and ANQGSEA. The trim removed 7 bases at V and 2 bases at J, leaving 8 bases unmatched. This CDR3 has 14 residues.

The chain uses TRBV15 and TRBJ2-1, with a weak D call TRBD2 (5 bases). This CDR3 has 17 amino acids. Germline CDR1 and CDR2: LNHNV and YYDKDF (reference sequence). Trimming removed 7 bases at V and 2 bases at J, with 21 bases between. Written as DNA, the CDR3 is TGTGCCACCACCCCGTTTGGTTGGAGGCGTACCTACAATGAGCAGTTCTTC. The encoded protein is CATTPFGWRRTYNEQFF.